The 26 T cell receptor beta chains below all came from one sample that was sequenced in a study of cytomegalovirus exposure and HLA in healthy donors. Primers included in the PCR were 60 Vbeta and 13 Jbeta primers. Generated by immunoSEQ multiplex PCR, the TCRdb table keeps only in-frame clones and is missing some. Among some 99,000 clones listed, roughly 70% were seen once. Sequencing was performed on PBMCs. The source is a woman aged 70-85 years in good health and CMV-seropositive.

The chain is built from TRBV6-6 and TRBJ1-1; D is unclear. Trimming removed 7 bases from V and 5 bases from J, with 14 bases in between. Looked up from germline, CDR1 is MNHNY and CDR2 is SVGAGI (reference sequence). The CDR3 is 13 residues long. CDR3 nucleotide sequence: TGTGCCAGCACCCTTCAGGCGAGAACTGAAGCTTTCTTT. Translating gives CASTLQARTEAFF.

This clone has only a few counts. V is TRBV29-1 and J is TRBJ2-1, with 7 bases identical to TRBD1. V was clipped by 8 bases and J by 5 bases; unmatched bases: 15. CDR1 and CDR2 (germline): SQVTM, ANQGSEA. There are 15 residues in the CDR3. The CDR3 DNA is TGCAGCTATTCTTTGACAGGGATTGGGAACAATGAGCAGTTCTTC. Amino acids: CSYSLTGIGNNEQFF.

A note on this clone: A junction end diverges from the germline sequence, so it may reflect a read error. The chain couples TRBV29-1 to TRBJ2-3; D is possibly TRBD2 (7 bases). Germline V gives CDR1 SQVTM, CDR2 ANQGSEA. This CDR3 has 16 residues. CDR3 sequence (DNA): TGCAGCGTCGAAGGGGGGGGGACACCATCGGGGGATACGCAGTATTTT. Translation gives CSVEGGGTPSGDTQYF.

This rearrangement joins TRBV5-1 to TRBJ2-2; TRBD1 matches 9 bases. The V gene end was trimmed by 1 base and the J gene end by 6 bases; junction bases not matched to a gene: 1. Per germline, CDR1 SGHRS and CDR2 YFSETQ. The CDR3 contains 14 residues. The DNA for the CDR3 is TGCGCCAGCAGCTTGAGACAGGGGGCCGGGGAGCTGTTTTTT. Its protein product is CASSLRQGAGELFF.

The V gene is TRBV30, the J gene TRBJ1-6; D is unclear. V lost 0 bases and J 6 bases, leaving 12 bases between the germline ends. The V gene's germline CDR1 is GTSNPN and CDR2 SVGIG (reference sequence). The CDR3 consists of 15 residues. The CDR3 DNA sequence: TGTGCCTGGAGTGTTACGGGGTTCAGTAATTCACCCCTCCACTTT. Protein: CAWSVTGFSNSPLHF. Filled out from reference TRBV30 and TRBJ1-6, the complete variable domain reads SQTIHQWPATLVQPVGSPLSLECTVEGTSNPNLYWYRQAAGRGLQLLFYSVGIGQISSEVPQNLSASRPQDRQFILSSKKLLLSDSGFYLCAWSVTGFSNSPLHFGNGTRLTVT.

The chain links TRBV6-5 to TRBJ1-1, with a tentative D call TRBD1 (6 bases). Germline V lookup: CDR1 MNHEY, CDR2 SVGAGI. The V and J ends lost 7 bases and 0 bases respectively, with 9 bases between them. The CDR3 sequence is 13 residues long. CDR3 in amino acids: CASIGQMNTEAFF. In DNA form, the CDR3 reads TGTGCCAGCATAGGACAGATGAACACTGAAGCTTTCTTT.

The chain joins TRBV7-2 to TRBJ1-1; TRBD1 is a possible D gene (6 bases). Per germline, CDR1 SGHTA and CDR2 FQGNSA. This CDR3 region has 15 residues. The ends were cut back, 1 base at V and 2 bases at J, with 11 bases in the middle. CDR3 sequence (DNA): TGTGCCAGCAGCTTAGGAAGGACAGCTAACACTGAAGCTTTCTTT. Protein: CASSLGRTANTEAFF.

V and J are TRBV7-9 and TRBJ1-2; a possible D gene is TRBD1 (5 bases). With 2 bases removed from V and 6 bases from J, the gap between germline ends came to 16 bases. The CDR3 length is 15 residues. Germline V gene sequence: CDR1 SEHNR, CDR2 FQNEAQ (reference sequence). The DNA for the CDR3 is TGTGCCAGCAGCTTACGAGAGGGACTTGGGAATGGCTACACCTTC. Translating it yields CASSLREGLGNGYTF.

The V gene is TRBV7-8, the J gene TRBJ1-1; TRBD1 might be the D (6 bases). V lost 5 bases, J lost 2 bases, and 12 bases lay in between. CDR1 SGHVS and CDR2 FQNEAQ come from the germline V gene. The CDR3 runs 14 residues. Here the CDR3 DNA reads TGTGCCAGCAGCAGTACAGGGTTAAACACTGAAGCTTTCTTT. This encodes CASSSTGLNTEAFF.

The chain carries TRBV20-1 and TRBJ1-6; D is uncertain. The germline V gene encodes CDR1 DFQATT and CDR2 SNEGSKA (reference sequence). V shed 6 bases and J shed 7 bases, with 7 bases lying between them. The CDR3 loop spans 11 amino acids. The CDR3 coding sequence is TGCAGTGCAGGGAGGAATTCACCCCTCCACTTT. This sequence encodes CSAGRNSPLHF.

In this sample, this clone turned up a few times. This rearrangement joins TRBV2 to TRBJ1-5; 7 positions agree with TRBD1. Per the germline V gene, CDR1 is SNHLY and CDR2 is FYNNEI. This CDR3 is 13 amino acids long. V was pared by 8 bases and J by 5 bases, with 6 bases of the junction left unmatched. CDR3 in amino acids: CASGRDSHQPQHF. In DNA, the CDR3 is TGTGCCAGCGGCCGGGACAGTCATCAGCCCCAGCATTTT.

This clone occurred a few times. CDR3 protein: CAWRTSGTDTQYF. The CDR3, as DNA: TGTGCCTGGAGGACTAGCGGCACAGATACGCAGTATTTT. The V gene is TRBV30, the J gene TRBJ2-3, with 8 nucleotides matching TRBD2. V dropped 3 bases and J dropped 1; count of bases not matched to a gene: 0. The germline gives CDR1 GTSNPN, CDR2 SVGIG (reference sequence). The CDR3 is 13 amino acids.

This sequence joins TRBV18 and TRBJ2-3; possibly TRBD1 for D (6 bases). The germline V gene encodes CDR1 KGHSH and CDR2 LQKENI. The CDR3 runs 14 residues. The V end lost 3 bases, the J end lost 6 bases, and 13 bases lay between the germline ends. In DNA, the CDR3 is TGTGCCAGCTCACCGCTGGACAGAACGGATACGCAGTATTTT. It yields the protein CASSPLDRTDTQYF.

The rearrangement joins TRBV2 to TRBJ2-1; TRBD2 agrees at 10 bases. V shed 3 bases and J 7 bases; nucleotides not matched to a gene: 6. The CDR3 covers 15 residues. CDR1 and CDR2 from the germline V gene are SNHLY and FYNNEI. The chain's CDR3 is CASSDWTSGRNEQFF. CDR3 DNA: TGTGCCAGCAGTGATTGGACTAGCGGAAGGAATGAGCAGTTCTTC.

The chain recombines TRBV11-2 with TRBJ1-1; perhaps TRBD1 as D (6 bases). V was cut by 5 bases and J by 1 base, with 11 bases left in between. In germline, CDR1 is SGHAT, CDR2 FQNNGV. The CDR3 runs 14 residues. The CDR3 loop is CASSRQVENTEAFF. The CDR3 coding sequence is TGTGCCAGCAGCCGACAGGTAGAGAACACTGAAGCTTTCTTT.

This chain joins TRBV2 and TRBJ1-2, with 10 bases fitting TRBD1. The V and J ends lost 6 bases and 7 bases, in that order; junction bases with no gene match: 11. CDR1 is SNHLY and CDR2 is FYNNEI in the germline V gene. The CDR3 loop spans 15 amino acids. The DNA for the CDR3 is TGTGCCAGCAGCCAAAAGGGGACAGGGGCCGCTGGCTACACCTTC. It yields the protein CASSQKGTGAAGYTF.

This rearrangement joins TRBV6-5 to TRBJ1-2; 7 bases agree with TRBD1. Germline CDR1 reads MNHEY; CDR2 reads SVGAGI. The CDR3 consists of 16 residues. V lost 0 bases and J lost 0; bases outside the gene matches: 4. The CDR3 DNA reads as TGTGCCAGCAGTTACTCGAGGGGGCGGGCTAACTATGGCTACACCTTC. Amino acid sequence: CASSYSRGRANYGYTF.

The table lists this clone with a count of one. The chain has TRBV4-1 and TRBJ2-3; 9 nucleotides align to TRBD1. Trimming removed 0 bases from V and 2 bases from J; junction bases left unmatched: 15. This CDR3 comprises 20 residues. From germline, CDR1 is MGHRA and CDR2 YSYEKL. In DNA form, the CDR3 reads TGCGCCAGCAGCCAAGATTGGATGCAAGGACAGGGGAACCCCACAGATACGCAGTATTTT. This translates into CASSQDWMQGQGNPTDTQYF.

The sample holds one count of this clone. J is TRBJ2-5 and V is TRBV10-3; 7 nucleotides agree with TRBD1. Trimming cost V 11 bases and J 5 bases; bases outside gene matches: 8. Germline assignment: CDR1 ENHRY and CDR2 SYGVKD. This CDR3 comprises 12 residues. CDR3 nucleotides: TGTGCCGTGGGACAGAGGGGGGAGACCCAGTACTTC. It codes for CAVGQRGETQYF.

The chain uses TRBV25-1 and TRBJ1-1; tentative D call: TRBD1 (6 bases). Germline CDR1 reads MGHDK; CDR2 reads SYGVNS. The V gene lost 4 bases and the J gene lost 4 bases, with 10 bases spanning the gap. The length of the CDR3 is 13 residues. CDR3 loop: CASSAYRATEAFF. Written as DNA, the CDR3 is TGTGCCAGCAGTGCGTACAGGGCCACTGAAGCTTTCTTT.

V gene TRBV19 combines with J gene TRBJ1-2; D might be TRBD1 (6 bases). The CDR3 consists of 14 residues. V was pared by 6 bases and J by 2 bases, with 13 bases between. Looked up from germline, CDR1 is LNHDA and CDR2 is SQIVND (reference sequence). Written as DNA, the CDR3 is TGTGCCAGTAGCGGTACAGGGTTAAACTATGGCTACACCTTC. It codes for CASSGTGLNYGYTF.

The chain joins TRBV18 to TRBJ1-2; 9 bases align to TRBD1. CDR1 is KGHSH, CDR2 LQKENI, per germline. V shed 1 base, J shed 6 bases, and the junction held 15 bases outside the gene matches. CDR3 length: 18 residues. The CDR3 reads CASSPHPPKSQGADGYTF. The CDR3 DNA follows: TGTGCCAGCTCACCACACCCCCCTAAGTCACAGGGGGCGGATGGCTACACCTTC.

This clone showed up just a few times. The chain has TRBV5-1 and TRBJ1-6, with 7 bases aligning to TRBD1. There are 15 residues in the CDR3. V lost 3 bases to trimming and J lost 5 bases; unmatched junction nucleotides: 5. Per germline, CDR1 SGHRS and CDR2 YFSETQ. The CDR3 region is CASSSGTVDNSPLHF. CDR3 sequence (DNA): TGCGCCAGCAGCTCCGGGACAGTTGATAATTCACCCCTCCACTTT. Looking up the rest from reference TRBV5-1 and TRBJ1-6 gives the full variable domain: KAGVTQTPRYLIKTRGQQVTLSCSPISGHRSVSWYQQTPGQGLQFLFEYFSETQRNKGNFPGRFSGRQFSNSRSEMNVSTLELGDSALYLCASSSGTVDNSPLHFGNGTRLTVT.

This clone was observed a handful of times. This chain connects TRBV7-8 to TRBJ1-2; possibly TRBD1 for D (5 bases). Trimming stripped 1 base from V and 4 bases from J, with 7 bases between. Germline CDR1 is SGHVS and CDR2 is FQNEAQ. This CDR3 has 13 amino acids. The CDR3 coding sequence is TGTGCCAGCAGCTTAGATGACAGCTATGGCTACACCTTC. This codes for CASSLDDSYGYTF. Combining the CDR3 with reference TRBV7-8 and TRBJ1-2 gives the whole variable domain GAGVSQSPRYKVAKRGQDVALRCDPISGHVSLFWYQQALGQGPEFLTYFQNEAQLDKSGLPSDRFFAERPEGSVSTLKIQRTQQEDSAVYLCASSLDDSYGYTFGSGTRLTVV.

Only a few counts were recorded for this clone. The rearrangement links TRBV11-3 to TRBJ2-1; D gene unclear. The germline V and J ends were trimmed by 2 bases and 8 bases, with 7 bases remaining between them. Germline CDR1 reads SGHNT; CDR2 reads YENEEA. CDR3 length equals 12 residues. DNA for the CDR3: TGTGCCAGCAGCTTACTTGGAGATGAGCAGTTCTTC. Its translation is CASSLLGDEQFF.

This clone was detected a few times. V usage is TRBV5-1 and J usage is TRBJ1-2; TRBD1 matches at 8 bases. Per germline, CDR1 SGHRS and CDR2 YFSETQ. The CDR3 length is 15 residues. Trimming took 4 bases from V and 4 from J; bases not matched to a gene: 9. CDR3 in amino acids: CASSPRQGSVYGYTF. CDR3 nucleotide sequence: TGCGCCAGCAGCCCCCGACAGGGGAGTGTCTATGGCTACACCTTC.